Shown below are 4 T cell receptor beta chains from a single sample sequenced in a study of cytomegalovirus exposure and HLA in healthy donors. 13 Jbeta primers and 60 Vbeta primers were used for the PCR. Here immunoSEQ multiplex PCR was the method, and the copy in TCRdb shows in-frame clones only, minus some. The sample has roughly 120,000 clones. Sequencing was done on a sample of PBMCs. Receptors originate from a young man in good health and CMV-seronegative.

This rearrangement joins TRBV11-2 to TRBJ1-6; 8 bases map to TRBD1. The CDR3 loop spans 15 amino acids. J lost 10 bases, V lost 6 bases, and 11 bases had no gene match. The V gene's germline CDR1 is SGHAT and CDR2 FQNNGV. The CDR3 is CASRPGQGEGSPLHF. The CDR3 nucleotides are TGTGCCAGCAGGCCTGGACAGGGAGAGGGCTCACCCCTCCACTTT.

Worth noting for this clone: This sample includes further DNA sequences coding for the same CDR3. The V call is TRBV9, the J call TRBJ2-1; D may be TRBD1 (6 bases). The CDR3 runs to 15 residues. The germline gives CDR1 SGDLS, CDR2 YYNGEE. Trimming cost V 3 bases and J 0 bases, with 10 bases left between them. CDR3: CASSDTGSSYNEQFF. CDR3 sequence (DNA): TGTGCCAGCAGCGATACAGGGAGCTCCTACAATGAGCAGTTCTTC.

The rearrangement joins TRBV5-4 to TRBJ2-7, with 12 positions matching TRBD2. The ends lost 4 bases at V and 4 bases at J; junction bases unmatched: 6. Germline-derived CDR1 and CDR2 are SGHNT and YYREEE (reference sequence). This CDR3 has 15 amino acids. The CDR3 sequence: CASSPRTSGVYEQYF. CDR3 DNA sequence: TGTGCCAGCAGCCCTAGGACTAGCGGGGTTTACGAGCAGTACTTC.

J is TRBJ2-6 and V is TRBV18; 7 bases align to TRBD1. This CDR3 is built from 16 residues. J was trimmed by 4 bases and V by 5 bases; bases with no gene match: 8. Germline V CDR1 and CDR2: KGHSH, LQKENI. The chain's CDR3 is CASSITGVTGANVLTF. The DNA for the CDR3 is TGTGCCAGCTCAATCACAGGGGTTACCGGGGCCAACGTCCTGACTTTC.